The source of this T cell receptor (beta chain) is a study of T-cell reconstitution after alpha-beta-depleted transplantation in children. The CDR3 is 15 amino acids. The V gene lost 3 bases and the J gene lost 1 base, with 13 bases spanning the gap. The germline gives CDR1 SGHTA, CDR2 FQGNSA. The TCRbeta library was prepared with unique molecular identifiers. TCRdb used MiXCR to reprocess the PCR reads, holding one entry per CDR3 protein. The profile covers roughly 500,000 distinct CDR3 sequences, with around a third appearing a single time and around 2.5% taken by the ten largest. The TCR originated in a human donor who donated a stem cell graft to a child with aplastic anemia. This chain joins TRBV7-2 and TRBJ2-7, with D perhaps matching TRBD2 (5 bases). Here the sequenced sample was PBMCs from the stem cell graft donor, taken from the stem cell graft. CDR3 nucleotide sequence: TGTGCCAGCAGCTTTGGACTTTCCTATTCCTACGAGCAGTACTTC. It yields the protein CASSFGLSYSYEQYF.